This TCR beta chain was documented in a study of T cells in Graves' hyperthyroidism and ophthalmopathy. This clonotype has ten or more counts. Antigen unknown. V was clipped by 5 bases and J by 6 bases, with 17 bases between them. This CDR3 spans 15 amino acids. CDR1 is SGHVS, CDR2 FNYEAQ, per germline. Whole-study results and caveats: Within blood appeared most thyroid clonotypes that had expanded above 0.001. The model predicted ophthalmopathy a median around six months before onset.

The source material, RNA transcripts, was used to amplify TCR beta CDR3 regions. First-round RT-PCR of the TCR CDR3 relied on the HTBI primer set. Using its own MiXCR run on the multiplex PCR reads, TCRdb lists one record per CDR3 protein. The sample lists roughly 180,000 distinct CDR3 sequences, about 9.4% occurring once. Blood dates from first hyperthyroidism diagnosis, before any ophthalmopathy symptoms. About 10 ml fresh peripheral blood yielded the PBMCs. The receptor was isolated from a young woman with Graves' hyperthyroidism that later progressed to Graves' ophthalmopathy. The sample was blood. This chain links TRBV7-6 with TRBJ2-1, with TRBD1 as a possible D gene (5 bases). CDR3 amino acids: CASSHHRSGINEQFF. The CDR3 coding sequence is TGTGCCAGCAGCCACCACCGCTCAGGGATCAATGAGCAGTTCTTC.